This TCR beta chain was recorded in a study of molecular identifiers for immune sequencing clone quantification. Regarding the study as a whole: Effector cells kept over 97% of their molecules in clones above 20 RNA copies, while naive cells kept under 1% there.

Sorting defined naive CD8 T cells as CD8+CD4-CCR7+CD45RA+. In the case of this clonotype: What it binds is not known.

Preparation methods for the bulk TCR libraries were those previously described, with listed TCR primers. From the PCR reads, TCRdb called clonotypes with MiXCR, one entry per CDR3 protein. The data show about 630,000 distinct CDR3 sequences, roughly 25% seen once. V lost 5 bases, J lost 3 bases, and 10 bases lay in between. The CDR3 runs to 13 residues. Germline values: CDR1 SEHNR, CDR2 FQNEAQ (reference sequence). The sequence was collected from a human donor in good health. Some libraries in this study had Jurkat cell RNA spiked in. V is TRBV7-9 and J is TRBJ1-2; D uncertain. The source material was naive CD8+ T cells from blood, with Jurkat cell RNA spiked in. Subset: FACS-sorted CD8+CD4-CCR7+CD45RA+ naive T cells. CDR3 protein: CASSRGGYYGYTF. For the CDR3, the DNA is TGTGCCAGCAGCCGGGGTGGATACTATGGCTACACCTTC.